This T cell receptor beta chain derives from a study of T cell responses to AZD1222 COVID-19 vaccine. To note about this clone: Its antigen remains unidentified.

V was shortened by 3 bases and J by 7 bases, with 17 bases between the two germline ends. The CDR3 consists of 15 residues. The germline CDR1 and CDR2 sequences are SGHRS and YFSETQ. Notes on the study in general: Baseline serostatus was positive in only six AZD1222 recipients.

Produced via immunoSEQ multiplex PCR; TCRdb's table is partial and in-frame only. The sample gives 70,000 to 95,000 clones, approximately 87% of which show up once; approximately 1.3% is in the top ten. The sequence was obtained from an adult who received the AZD1222 COVID-19 vaccine. This chain joins TRBV5-1 and TRBJ1-3; perhaps TRBD1 as D (6 bases). The source was peripheral blood, collected 28 days after the second AZD1222 dose. The CDR3 spells CASSSGGDRPNTIYF. The CDR3 DNA reads as TGCGCCAGCAGCTCTGGAGGTGACAGGCCGAACACCATATATTTT.